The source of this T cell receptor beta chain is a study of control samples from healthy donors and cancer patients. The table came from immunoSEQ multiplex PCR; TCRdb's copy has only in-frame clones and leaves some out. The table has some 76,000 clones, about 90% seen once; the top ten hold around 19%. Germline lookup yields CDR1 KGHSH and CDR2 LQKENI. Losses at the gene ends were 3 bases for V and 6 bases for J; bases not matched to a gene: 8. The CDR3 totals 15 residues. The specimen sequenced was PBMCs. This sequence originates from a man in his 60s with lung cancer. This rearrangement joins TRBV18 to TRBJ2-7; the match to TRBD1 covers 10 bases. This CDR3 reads CASSPTSGTGVEQYV. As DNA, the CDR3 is TGTGCCAGCTCACCTACGTCCGGGACAGGGGTCGAGCAGTACGTC.